The text below deals with one T cell receptor (beta chain). This clone's antigen is unknown. No per-base quality is available; no much larger clone lies one base away. This specimen's time point label, per the study, means: cycle 4 day 1 (C4D1), after less than seven weeks of nivolumab. Every trial patient had relapsed following autologous stem cell transplantation, and prior brentuximab vedotin exposure was what differed among cohorts A, B and C. The trial cohort included 50 or so patients with relapsed/refractory classical Hodgkin lymphoma, and each patient had a best overall response of complete response, partial response or progressive disease. In the multi-cohort phase II CheckMate 205 trial, trial patients received single-agent nivolumab. An independent review committee assessed best overall response by applying the 2007 International Working Group response criteria. Trial PBMCs were collected immediately before nivolumab initiation (C1D1) and during therapy at cycle 2 day 1 and cycle 4 day 1. After peripheral blood was drawn into 8 mL Vacutainer Cell Preparation Tubes, PBMCs were isolated by centrifugation and then cryopreserved.

The Qiagen DNeasy kit was used to extract genomic DNA from unsorted PBMCs and from the negatively selected CD4+ and CD8+ fractions. TCR beta CDR3 regions were amplified by immunoSEQ multiplex PCR using primers annealing to V and J segments. Amplification bias was minimized using a synthetic immune receptor repertoire, and residual bias was removed computationally after sequencing. Under the source paper's analysis protocol: Repertoire diversity was quantified as the Shannon entropy index using custom Python scripts. The unsorted, CD4+ and CD8+ repertoires were each analyzed separately, with the exception of combined analyses, where CD4+ and CD8+ sequences were merged in silico. Clonal expansion was defined as a frequency increase of at least 2-fold after treatment compared with C1D1, and clones undetected at baseline were assigned a pseudocount of 0.5. Clones with 0 or 1 copy at C1D1 were defined as singleton clones, while clones with 2 or more copies were defined as non-singleton clones. By matching protein sequences in sorted samples from the same patient, clones expanded in unsorted samples were annotated as CD4+, CD8+ or unknown. Diversity changes from C1D1 to C4D1 were tested in paired samples using Wilcoxon tests. TCRdb mirrors the immuneACCESS table, restricted to in-frame sequences. Some clones are absent from its copies; in checked studies, under half trace to an unresolved V gene, and the reason for the others is unknown. V and J calls and clone size are those listed in that table; D and trimming were worked out from the DNA. Here the sample has 96,000 or so clones; 85% to 95% occur a single time. Less than 2% of the sample rests with the top ten.

This sample stems from a study of PD-1 blockade in classical Hodgkin lymphoma (dated by TCRdb to 2018 to 2021). In terms of the full investigation: Nivolumab dosing was 3 mg/kg intravenously every 2 weeks, continuing until either disease progression or unacceptable toxicity. The study used CyTOF and TCR beta sequencing to define a peripheral blood immune signature of response to PD-1 blockade in classical Hodgkin lymphoma. Broader findings and caveats from the paper: Diversity was lower in patients who began nivolumab less than 1 year after ASCT, so these patients were left out of later analyses to avoid confounding by immune reconstitution. The study covered only a single clinical trial cohort, and the causes of the repertoire differences, possibly disease activity or prior therapy, were still not defined. Among trial patients, those achieving complete response had baseline diversity similar to that of newly diagnosed patients, while diversity was significantly lower in partial responders and progressors. Newly diagnosed patients were reported to have lower baseline TCR diversity than healthy donors, and relapsed/refractory patients were reported to have lower baseline TCR diversity still. CD4+ but not CD8+ TCR diversity rose significantly by C4D1 (p=0.0027 vs p=0.16), most apparent in complete responders (p=0.02).

Sequencing used peripheral blood mononuclear cells (PBMCs), obtained before the fourth cycle of nivolumab. The sequence was collected from a human donor with classical Hodgkin lymphoma.

The CDR3 in this case is CASSPGGYLSYEQYF. Here is the DNA: TGTGCCAGCTCACCAGGGGGCTACCTTTCCTACGAGCAGTACTTC. The sequence joins TRBV18 to TRBJ2-7; 6 matching bases give a weak D call of TRBD1. The CDR3 holds 15 amino acids from the cysteine to the phenylalanine. Of all the DNA, just the CDR3 is kept, 45 bases in frame from base 1. The germline V gene encodes CDR1 KGHSH and CDR2 LQKENI. V loses 2 bases of germline sequence and J loses 1 base, and the interval between the two ends is 12 bases.